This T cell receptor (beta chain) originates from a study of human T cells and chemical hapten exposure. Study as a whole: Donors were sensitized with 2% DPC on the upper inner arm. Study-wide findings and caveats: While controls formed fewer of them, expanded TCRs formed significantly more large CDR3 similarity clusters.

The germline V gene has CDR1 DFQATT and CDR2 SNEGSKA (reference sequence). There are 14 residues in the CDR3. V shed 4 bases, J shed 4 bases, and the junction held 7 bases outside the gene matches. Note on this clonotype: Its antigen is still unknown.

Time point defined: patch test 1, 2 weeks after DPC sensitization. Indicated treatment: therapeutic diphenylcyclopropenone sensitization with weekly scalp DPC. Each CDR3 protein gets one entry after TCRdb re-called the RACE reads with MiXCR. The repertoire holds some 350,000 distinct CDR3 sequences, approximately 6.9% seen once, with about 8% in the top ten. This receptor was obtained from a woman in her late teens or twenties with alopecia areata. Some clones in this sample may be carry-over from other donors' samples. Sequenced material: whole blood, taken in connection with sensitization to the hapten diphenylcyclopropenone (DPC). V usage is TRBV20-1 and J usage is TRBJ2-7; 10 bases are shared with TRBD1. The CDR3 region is CSATRDRGVYEQYF. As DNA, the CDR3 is TGCAGTGCTACTCGGGACAGGGGTGTTTACGAGCAGTACTTC.